This entry describes one T cell receptor (beta chain). Its target is unknown. These data come from a study of cytomegalovirus exposure and HLA in healthy donors. Findings of the study overall: Among TCR beta chains of equal frequency, HLA-associated ones were more clonally expanded in a later analysis. For cytomegalovirus status, the classifier reportedly gave diagnoses with high specificity and sensitivity. Looking again later, the authors saw that most CMV-associated TCR beta chains seemed HLA-restricted.

CDR3 length: 13 residues. The germline CDR1 and CDR2 sequences are GTSNPN and SVGIG (reference sequence). The J segment lost 0 bases and the V segment lost 8 bases, leaving 3 bases of the junction unmatched. The study ran its PCR with 60 Vbeta and 13 Jbeta primers. Sequenced by immunoSEQ multiplex PCR; TCRdb stores in-frame clones only, minus some. The table has about 250,000 clones, 80% seen once. This receptor was identified in a girl aged 2-10 years in good health and CMV-seronegative. V usage is TRBV30 and J usage is TRBJ1-3; 8 nucleotides align to TRBD1. Sequencing was done on a sample of PBMCs. For the CDR3, the DNA is TGTGCCCGAACAGGGGGCTCTGGAAACACCATATATTTT. Translation: CARTGGSGNTIYF. The complete variable domain, with remaining parts taken from reference TRBV30 and TRBJ1-3, reads SQTIHQWPATLVQPVGSPLSLECTVEGTSNPNLYWYRQAAGRGLQLLFYSVGIGQISSEVPQNLSASRPQDRQFILSSKKLLLSDSGFYLCARTGGSGNTIYFGEGSWLTVV.